Listed below are T cell receptor beta chains from one sample, sequenced in a study of control samples from healthy donors and cancer patients. Some clones are missing from TCRdb's copy, which holds only in-frame ones; the method was immunoSEQ multiplex PCR. The data hold tens of thousands of clones, with just under 90% observed a single time. Sequenced: blood. The receptor set was obtained from a man aged 45-65 years in good health. Each CDR3 is given with its conserved first and last residue. D genes are given only for firm matches. Size is omitted from some rows. Given values are once, few, many or a class for expanded clones.

V: TRBV14; size: many; J: TRBJ2-7; D: TRBD1; DNA: TGTGCCAGCAGCCCGACGACAGGGGGTTCCGAGCAGTACTTC; CDR3: CASSPTTGGSEQYF
V: TRBV18; size: NA; J: TRBJ2-1; D: TRBD2; DNA: TGTGCCAGCTCACCTCGGGCTAGCGGGGGGGTGATTGAGCAGTTCTTC; CDR3: CASSPRASGGVIEQFF
V: TRBV18; size: NA; J: TRBJ1-5; D: TRBD1; DNA: TGTGCCAGCTCAATGGACAGGGATAGCAATCAGCCCCAGCATTTT; CDR3: CASSMDRDSNQPQHF
V: TRBV19; size: NA; J: TRBJ1-6; D: NA; DNA: TGTGCCAGTAGCCAGGGGCAAGGTGGGAATTCACCCCTCCACTTT; CDR3: CASSQGQGGNSPLHF
V: TRBV30; size: NA; J: TRBJ1-1; D: NA; DNA: TGTGCCGGGACGGGAGGGGTGGTTGAAGCTTTCTTT; CDR3: CAGTGGVVEAFF
V: TRBV5-8; size: NA; J: TRBJ2-7; D: NA; DNA: TGTGCCAGCAGCTTGTATGGGGACTCCACCTACGAGCAGTACTTC; CDR3: CASSLYGDSTYEQYF
V: TRBV3-1/TRBV3-2; size: NA; J: TRBJ2-4; D: TRBD2; DNA: TGTGCCAGCAGCCCTAGGGTGGCTAGCGGGGGGAGTTACAACATTCAGTACTTC; CDR3: CASSPRVASGGSYNIQYF
V: TRBV7-8; size: few; J: TRBJ1-1; D: TRBD1; DNA: TGTGCCAGCAGCCCTCGGACAGGGAGGGACACTGAAGCTTTCTTT; CDR3: CASSPRTGRDTEAFF
V: TRBV6-5; size: NA; J: TRBJ2-7; D: TRBD2; DNA: TGTGCCAGCAGTTACGGGACTAGTTTCTACGAGCAGTACTTC; CDR3: CASSYGTSFYEQYF
V: TRBV2; size: NA; J: TRBJ2-3; D: NA; DNA: TGTGCCAGCAGTGAATTGAGCGGTTCAAGCACAGATACGCAGTATTTT; CDR3: CASSELSGSSTDTQYF
V: TRBV25-1; size: NA; J: TRBJ2-3; D: NA; DNA: TGTGCCAGTGAGAGGGGAGATACGCAGTATTTT; CDR3: CASERGDTQYF
V: TRBV5-1; size: NA; J: TRBJ2-7; D: NA; DNA: TGCGCCAGCAGCTTGCTCCAGGGAGGCTCCTACGAGCAGTACTTC; CDR3: CASSLLQGGSYEQYF
V: TRBV7-3; size: NA; J: TRBJ1-1; D: NA; DNA: TGTGCCAGCAGCTTAACAGCGGGAAATGCGGGGGGGGGAACTGAAGCTTTCTTT; CDR3: CASSLTAGNAGGGTEAFF
V: TRBV11-2; size: NA; J: TRBJ1-3; D: NA; DNA: TGTGCCAGCAGCTTTGGGGGGGGCAGACGCTCTGGAAACACCATATATTTT; CDR3: CASSFGGGRRSGNTIYF
V: TRBV9; size: NA; J: TRBJ2-5; D: TRBD1; DNA: TGTGCCAGCAGCGAGCGACAGGGAGTCGCAGAGACCCAGTACTTC; CDR3: CASSERQGVAETQYF
V: TRBV30; size: NA; J: TRBJ1-5; D: NA; DNA: TGTGCCTGGAGTGTACGGTCAGGGGTGGGACAGCCCCAGCATTTT; CDR3: CAWSVRSGVGQPQHF
V: TRBV28; size: NA; J: TRBJ2-3; D: NA; DNA: TGTGCCAGCAGTTTAGGCCGCCCGGGGGTGGATACGCAGTATTTT; CDR3: CASSLGRPGVDTQYF
V: TRBV6-5; size: few; J: TRBJ2-7; D: NA; DNA: TGTGCCAGCAGGGACATAAGCTACGAGCAGTACTTC; CDR3: CASRDISYEQYF
V: TRBV10-3; size: NA; J: TRBJ1-3; D: NA; DNA: TGTGCCATCAGTGGGGGGGCACAGGGAAACTCCGGAAACACCATATATTTT; CDR3: CAISGGAQGNSGNTIYF
V: TRBV7-2; size: NA; J: TRBJ1-2; D: TRBD1; DNA: TGTGCCAGCAGCCAAACGCCGGCGGGACAGGGTTTCCACACCTTC; CDR3: CASSQTPAGQGFHTF
V: TRBV7-9; size: NA; J: TRBJ2-3; D: TRBD2; DNA: TGTGCCAGCAGCTCCACTAGCGGGGGAGCAAATACGCAGTATTTT; CDR3: CASSSTSGGANTQYF
V: TRBV9; size: NA; J: TRBJ2-3; D: NA; DNA: TGTGCCAGCAGCGTTTGGGACCGCACAGATACGCAGTATTTT; CDR3: CASSVWDRTDTQYF
V: TRBV11-3; size: few; J: TRBJ1-4; D: NA; DNA: TGTGCCAGCAGCCTCTCGGTCCAAAGAGCAACTAATGAAAAACTGTTTTTT; CDR3: CASSLSVQRATNEKLFF
V: TRBV18; size: NA; J: TRBJ1-2; D: TRBD1; DNA: TGTGCCAGCTCACCAAAACAGGGGGCGACTAATGGCTACACCTTC; CDR3: CASSPKQGATNGYTF
V: TRBV6-2/TRBV6-3; size: NA; J: TRBJ2-5; D: NA; DNA: TGTGCCAGCAGCTCCCCCCTCCAGGCCCGAGGGGAGACCCAGTACTTC; CDR3: CASSSPLQARGETQYF
V: TRBV7-8; size: NA; J: TRBJ2-3; D: NA; DNA: TGTGCCAGCAGCCATTCGACTAGTTGGGGCACAGATACGCAGTATTTT; CDR3: CASSHSTSWGTDTQYF
V: TRBV6-4; size: NA; J: TRBJ1-6; D: NA; DNA: TGTGCCAGCAGTGAGACCGGGACCGGGAATTCACCCCTCCACTTT; CDR3: CASSETGTGNSPLHF
V: TRBV6-5; size: NA; J: TRBJ2-5; D: TRBD1; DNA: TGTGCCAGCAGTCGACAGGGGATGGGTCAAGAGACCCAGTACTTC; CDR3: CASSRQGMGQETQYF
V: TRBV2; size: NA; J: TRBJ1-2; D: NA; DNA: TGTGCCAGCACCCCCGGCGAAGACTATGGCTACACCTTC; CDR3: CASTPGEDYGYTF
V: TRBV29-1; size: NA; J: TRBJ1-4; D: NA; DNA: TGCAGCGTTGAACGCGGGGCCGGGGAAAAACTGTTTTTT; CDR3: CSVERGAGEKLFF
V: TRBV7-8; size: NA; J: TRBJ2-1; D: NA; DNA: TGTGCCAGCAGCTTAGAACTCCAGTCCTACAATGAGCAGTTCTTC; CDR3: CASSLELQSYNEQFF
V: TRBV5-5; size: once; J: TRBJ2-7; D: NA; DNA: TGTGCCAGCAGCTTAAAGGCCCCCCTTAAGCACAGGGACTACGAGCAGTACTTC; CDR3: CASSLKAPLKHRDYEQYF
V: TRBV28; size: NA; J: TRBJ1-5; D: TRBD1; DNA: TGTGCCACCACCACTTCTGGGACAGGGGATCAGCCCCAGCATTTT; CDR3: CATTTSGTGDQPQHF
V: TRBV6-5; size: NA; J: TRBJ1-6; D: NA; DNA: TGTGCCAGCATAGGCCTAGGGGATTCACCCCTCCACTTT; CDR3: CASIGLGDSPLHF
V: TRBV6-5; size: NA; J: TRBJ2-7; D: NA; DNA: TGTGCCAGCAGTCTGGACGGACTGGGCTCCTACGAGCAGTACTTC; CDR3: CASSLDGLGSYEQYF
V: TRBV18; size: once; J: TRBJ1-2; D: NA; DNA: TGTGCCAGCTCCGACTCAGCGGTTGGAGGCTACACCTTC; CDR3: CASSDSAVGGYTF
V: TRBV5-4; size: few; J: TRBJ2-7; D: TRBD1; DNA: TGTGCCAGCAGCGTAACCGGGACAGGGTCCACCTACGAGCAGTACTTC; CDR3: CASSVTGTGSTYEQYF
V: TRBV9; size: NA; J: TRBJ1-1; D: NA; DNA: TGTGCCAGCAGCGGAGGGGGCACTGAAGCTTTCTTT; CDR3: CASSGGGTEAFF
V: TRBV10-3; size: NA; J: TRBJ2-7; D: TRBD1; DNA: TGTGCCATCAGTGGCCCGGGACAGGGCATTTACGAGCAGTACTTC; CDR3: CAISGPGQGIYEQYF
V: TRBV2; size: once; J: TRBJ1-2; D: TRBD1; DNA: TGTGCCAGCAGTCCCATGGGACAGAGAAGAGGCTACACCTTC; CDR3: CASSPMGQRRGYTF
V: TRBV10-3; size: NA; J: TRBJ2-7; D: TRBD1; DNA: TGTGCCATCAGTATTAACAGGGGGCCCGGCGAGCAGTACTTC; CDR3: CAISINRGPGEQYF
V: TRBV5-5; size: NA; J: TRBJ1-1; D: TRBD1; DNA: TGTGCCAGCAGCTGGATACAGGGGAAGAACACTGAAGCTTTCTTT; CDR3: CASSWIQGKNTEAFF
V: TRBV2; size: NA; J: TRBJ1-1; D: NA; DNA: TGTGCCAGCAGAGGGGACTACAGGGACACTGAAGCTTTCTTT; CDR3: CASRGDYRDTEAFF
V: TRBV5-1; size: NA; J: TRBJ2-7; D: NA; DNA: TGCGCCAGCAGTAGTGGAGGAACCGTCACCTACGAGCAGTACTTC; CDR3: CASSSGGTVTYEQYF
V: TRBV6-5; size: once; J: TRBJ1-5; D: NA; DNA: TGTGCCAGCAGTTACAGAGGGTTCAATCAGCCCCAGCATTTT; CDR3: CASSYRGFNQPQHF
V: TRBV24-1; size: NA; J: TRBJ1-1; D: NA; DNA: TGTGCCACCAGTGACCCTAACACTGAAGCTTTCTTT; CDR3: CATSDPNTEAFF